This T cell receptor beta chain originates from a study of blood T cell repertoires in COVID-19. For the study at large: The cDNA or gDNA used as material had been derived from T cells, B-cell-depleted T cells, or PBMCs.

CDR1 is SGHDN and CDR2 is FVKESK in the germline V gene. The CDR3 runs 15 residues. Trimming stripped 1 base from V and 4 bases from J, with 13 bases between. Individuals drawn from approximately 26 US areas were about 18 to 95 years old. Clinical histories supplied by participants themselves formed the basis of cohort assignment. Source study methods: Using reference gene primer amplification, nucleated cell counts were estimated. Profiled with immunoSEQ multiplex PCR; TCRdb holds only in-frame clones, not every one. V and J calls and clone size are as listed in that table; D and trimming were resolved from the DNA. The sample consists of about 150,000 clones, roughly 90% of them appearing once.

The sequence was collected from a woman between 50 and 59 years old who had recovered from COVID-19. V is TRBV14 and J is TRBJ2-5; perhaps TRBD1 as D (5 bases). What was sequenced was PBMCs or T cells enriched from blood (not recorded which). Written as DNA, the CDR3 is TGTGCCAGCAGCCAAGGGCGGTCCAGGGCAGAGACCCAGTACTTC. This translates into CASSQGRSRAETQYF.